Below are 20 T cell receptor beta chains sequenced from a single sample in a study of HIV-infected children after antiretroviral therapy interruption. RNA-based 3' RACE libraries used unique molecular identifiers. TCRdb processed the 3' RACE reads anew with MiXCR; each CDR3 protein has one entry. Here the sample spans 70,000 to 90,000 distinct CDR3 sequences, 5.5% to 8.5% being singletons. Treatment noted: PENTA 11 planned treatment interruption arm or continuous ART arm. The sample was CD45RA+ CD4+ T cells from PBMCs, pooled from several time points, taken from a donor given antiretroviral therapy, either interrupted or continuous. Described subset: naive CD4+ CD45RA+ CD45RO- T cells. These receptors all stem from a pool of human donors with HIV.

This chain uses TRBV29-1 with TRBJ1-1, with 7 bases lining up with TRBD1. This CDR3 comprises 16 residues. With 5 bases clipped from V and 1 base from J, the junction kept 13 bases outside the gene matches. Per germline, CDR1 SQVTM and CDR2 ANQGSEA. CDR3 nucleotide sequence: TGCAGCGTTTCGGAGGGGGCCCTAATCCGGAACACTGAAGCTTTCTTT. Amino acids: CSVSEGALIRNTEAFF. Complete variable domain (other parts from reference TRBV29-1 and TRBJ1-1): SAVISQKPSRDICQRGTSLTIQCQVDSQVTMMFWYRQQPGQSLTLIATANQGSEATYESGFVIDKFPISRPNLTFSTLTVSNMSPEDSSIYLCSVSEGALIRNTEAFFGQGTRLTVV.

The table lists this clonotype with a few counts. The chain recombines TRBV21-1 with TRBJ2-7; the table's D call TRBD2 went unverified against the DNA. TRBV21-1 is noted as a pseudogene. This CDR3 is 14 amino acids long. DNA of the CDR3: TGTGCCAGCAGCAAGGGGACTAGACCCTACGAGCAGTACTTC. This codes for CASSKGTRPYEQYF.

This clonotype has at least ten counts. The genes are TRBV19 and TRBJ1-5; 9 bases line up with TRBD1. Germline CDR1 reads LNHDA; CDR2 reads SQIVND (reference sequence). The CDR3 contains 15 residues. The V and J ends lost 5 bases and 6 bases, in that order; junction bases with no gene match: 8. CDR3 nucleotides: TGTGCCAGTAGTCCCTGGCGACAGGGGGGTCAGCCCCAGCATTTT. Translation gives CASSPWRQGGQPQHF. Full variable domain (missing parts from reference TRBV19 and TRBJ1-5): DGGITQSPKYLFRKEGQNVTLSCEQNLNHDAMYWYRQDPGQGLRLIYYSQIVNDFQKGDIAEGYSVSREKKESFPLTVTSAQKNPTAFYLCASSPWRQGGQPQHFGDGTRLSIL.

This clonotype was observed at least ten times. The genes are TRBV6-5 and TRBJ1-1; 7 bases match TRBD1. The germline CDR1 and CDR2 sequences are MNHEY and SVGAGI. This CDR3 comprises 17 residues. Trimming removed 2 bases from V and 0 bases from J; junction bases left unmatched: 9. The CDR3 DNA follows: TGTGCCAGCAGTTACCGGTGGACAGGAGGGATGAACACTGAAGCTTTCTTT. It yields the protein CASSYRWTGGMNTEAFF.

This clonotype was counted many times. The germline gene is not matched at one end of the junction; a read error may be the cause. The chain uses TRBV6-6 and TRBJ2-5; D is unresolved. The length of the CDR3 is 12 residues. CDR1 MNHNY and CDR2 SVGAGI come from the germline V gene (reference sequence). Here the CDR3 reads CASSDARDTQYF. The CDR3 nucleotides read TGTGCCAGCAGTGATGCAAGAGACACCCAGTACTTT.

This chain links TRBV12-3 or TRBV12-4 with TRBJ2-1, with D possibly being TRBD1 (6 bases). V dropped 6 bases and J dropped 0 bases, with 18 bases sitting between them. The CDR3 is 17 residues long. The CDR3 here is CASSLILGTTSYNEQFF. CDR3 nucleotide sequence: TGTGCCAGCAGCTTAATTTTAGGGACAACCTCCTACAATGAGCAGTTCTTC.

This clonotype is medium-sized within its sample. This chain connects TRBV7-9 to TRBJ2-5, with 11 bases identical to TRBD2. With 5 bases clipped from V and 5 bases from J, the junction kept 7 bases outside the gene matches. CDR3 length: 15 amino acids. The germline V gene encodes CDR1 SEHNR and CDR2 FQNEAQ (reference sequence). CDR3 DNA sequence: TGTGCCAGCAGCCCGGGGACTAGCGGTTGGGAGACCCAGTACTTC. It yields the protein CASSPGTSGWETQYF.

This clonotype was counted at least ten times. The chain recombines TRBV28 with TRBJ2-3, with 9 nucleotides matching TRBD2. V shed 5 bases, J shed 0 bases, and the junction held 3 bases outside the gene matches. The germline V gene encodes CDR1 MDHEN and CDR2 SYDVKM. The length of the CDR3 is 15 residues. CDR3 loop: CASSGSGGSTDTQYF. DNA for the CDR3: TGTGCCAGCAGTGGTAGCGGGGGCAGCACAGATACGCAGTATTTT. The full variable domain, with the rest looked up from reference TRBV28 and TRBJ2-3, is DVKVTQSSRYLVKRTGEKVFLECVQDMDHENMFWYRQDPGLGLRLIYFSYDVKMKEKGDIPEGYSVSREKKERFSLILESASTNQTSMYLCASSGSGGSTDTQYFGPGTRLTVL.

The chain combines TRBV9 with TRBJ1-3; no definite D call. Germline lookup yields CDR1 SGDLS and CDR2 YYNGEE. The CDR3 totals 15 residues. V was cut by 1 base and J by 0 bases, with 8 bases left in between. CDR3 nucleotide sequence: TGTGCCAGCAGCGTATTGGGATCCTCTGGAAACACCATATATTTT. Translating gives CASSVLGSSGNTIYF.

This clonotype was detected only a few times. V usage is TRBV12-3 or TRBV12-4 and J usage is TRBJ1-1; D possibly corresponds to TRBD1 (6 bases). This CDR3 contains 14 residues. V was trimmed by 6 bases and J by 0 bases, leaving 11 bases between them. The CDR3 DNA sequence: TGTGCCAGCAGGATCAGGGGTATGAACACTGAAGCTTTCTTT. Translated: CASRIRGMNTEAFF.

Ten or more counts support this clonotype. V usage is TRBV28 and J usage is TRBJ1-4, with 7 nucleotides matching TRBD1. The CDR3 extends over 14 amino acids. V trimming: 5 bases; J trimming: 6 bases; junction bases outside the gene matches: 6. CDR1 and CDR2 from the germline V gene are MDHEN and SYDVKM. The CDR3: CASSEGTADEKLFF. The CDR3 DNA is TGTGCCAGCAGTGAAGGGACAGCCGATGAAAAACTGTTTTTT.

The genes are TRBV2 and TRBJ2-7; D remains ambiguous. V lost 1 base and J lost 3, with 7 bases in between. The CDR3 has 13 amino acids. The germline V gene encodes CDR1 SNHLY and CDR2 FYNNEI. CDR3 protein: CASSEEGLYEQYF. CDR3 nucleotides: TGTGCCAGCAGTGAAGAGGGCCTCTACGAGCAGTACTTC.

This clonotype showed up many times. The J gene is TRBJ2-7, the V gene TRBV15; tentative D call: TRBD1 (6 bases). Trimming left V 2 bases short and J 9 bases short, with 17 bases between. The germline CDR1 and CDR2 sequences are LNHNV and YYDKDF (reference sequence). This CDR3 comprises 14 residues. The CDR3, as DNA: TGTGCCACCAGCAGACCCGGACAGCGTGGAGGGCAGTACTTC. Translation: CATSRPGQRGGQYF.

This clonotype was seen ten or more times. The chain carries TRBV6-1 and TRBJ2-5; the D gene could be TRBD1 or TRBD2 (5 bases each). The CDR3 loop spans 14 amino acids. Germline-derived CDR1 and CDR2 are MNHNS and SASEGT. V dropped 5 bases and J dropped 2 bases, with 12 bases sitting between them. The DNA for the CDR3 is TGTGCCAGCAGTCCGACGTGGGGGCAAGAGACCCAGTACTTC. Translated: CASSPTWGQETQYF.

This clonotype was counted at least ten times. The V gene is TRBV6-5, the J gene TRBJ2-7, with TRBD2 matching 8 bases. Unmatched junction bases numbered 9, after V lost 5 bases and J lost 3 bases. Germline CDR1 reads MNHEY; CDR2 reads SVGAGI. The CDR3 consists of 15 residues. The CDR3 bases are TGTGCCAGCAGTAAGTACGGGACTAGAAACTACGAGCAGTACTTC. Amino acids: CASSKYGTRNYEQYF.

The genes are TRBV7-9 and TRBJ2-7; 7 positions match TRBD1. Trimming took 3 bases from V and 5 from J; bases not matched to a gene: 10. Germline V gives CDR1 SEHNR, CDR2 FQNEAQ (reference sequence). The CDR3 covers 15 residues. This chain's CDR3 is CASSLVTGSPHEQYF. In nucleotides, the CDR3 is TGTGCCAGCAGCTTGGTGACAGGGTCCCCTCACGAGCAGTACTTC.

This clonotype occurred many times. The chain is built from TRBV6-5 and TRBJ2-7, with TRBD2 as a possible D gene (6 bases). V shed 2 bases and J shed 1 base, with 12 bases lying between them. This CDR3 has 15 residues. Germline assignment: CDR1 MNHEY and CDR2 SVGAGI. CDR3 sequence reads: CASSYNSGESYEQYF. CDR3 in DNA: TGTGCCAGCAGTTACAATTCGGGGGAATCCTACGAGCAGTACTTC.

The chain recombines TRBV29-1 with TRBJ2-7, with D perhaps matching TRBD1 (6 bases). The CDR3 consists of 11 residues. V was trimmed by 4 bases and J by 3 bases, leaving 7 bases between them. Looked up from germline, CDR1 is SQVTM and CDR2 is ANQGSEA. The DNA of the CDR3 is TGCAGCGTTGCGGACAGCTACGAGCAGTACTTC. This encodes CSVADSYEQYF.

This clonotype has a count of ten or more. The gene calls are TRBV24-1 and TRBJ2-5, with TRBD1 matching over 9 bases. With 2 bases clipped from V and 6 bases from J, the junction kept 21 bases outside the gene matches. From germline, CDR1 is KGHDR and CDR2 SFDVKD. This CDR3 has 20 residues. The CDR3 sequence: CATSDSKQIYGQGRSQTQYF. The CDR3 DNA reads TGTGCCACCAGTGATTCGAAACAAATATACGGACAGGGGCGCAGTCAGACCCAGTACTTC.

This clonotype has just a few counts. The V gene is TRBV27, the J gene TRBJ2-2; D ambiguous. This CDR3 spans 13 amino acids. Trimming stripped 3 bases from V and 3 bases from J, with 5 bases between. The germline V gene has CDR1 MNHEY and CDR2 SMNVEV (reference sequence). CDR3 DNA: TGTGCCAGCAGTTTGGCGTACACCGGGGAGCTGTTTTTT. Translated: CASSLAYTGELFF.